This record concerns one T cell receptor (beta chain) sequence. These data come from a study of blood T cell repertoires in COVID-19. Libraries were prepared by immunoSEQ multiplex PCR; TCRdb keeps only in-frame clonotypes and omits some of them. Found here are around 140,000 clones, just under 80% of them singletons; the top ten hold around 1.8%. V trimming: 4 bases; J trimming: 7 bases; junction bases outside the gene matches: 4. The CDR3 has 14 amino acids. Germline CDR1 is SGHRS and CDR2 is YFSETQ. The chain uses TRBV5-1 and TRBJ1-6; TRBD1 matches 8 bases. Sample: peripheral blood. This clonotype was obtained from a woman aged 60-75 years with acute or convalescent COVID-19. CDR3 sequence: CASSLWTGNSPLHF. In DNA, the CDR3 is TGCGCCAGCAGCCTCTGGACAGGGAATTCACCCCTCCACTTT.